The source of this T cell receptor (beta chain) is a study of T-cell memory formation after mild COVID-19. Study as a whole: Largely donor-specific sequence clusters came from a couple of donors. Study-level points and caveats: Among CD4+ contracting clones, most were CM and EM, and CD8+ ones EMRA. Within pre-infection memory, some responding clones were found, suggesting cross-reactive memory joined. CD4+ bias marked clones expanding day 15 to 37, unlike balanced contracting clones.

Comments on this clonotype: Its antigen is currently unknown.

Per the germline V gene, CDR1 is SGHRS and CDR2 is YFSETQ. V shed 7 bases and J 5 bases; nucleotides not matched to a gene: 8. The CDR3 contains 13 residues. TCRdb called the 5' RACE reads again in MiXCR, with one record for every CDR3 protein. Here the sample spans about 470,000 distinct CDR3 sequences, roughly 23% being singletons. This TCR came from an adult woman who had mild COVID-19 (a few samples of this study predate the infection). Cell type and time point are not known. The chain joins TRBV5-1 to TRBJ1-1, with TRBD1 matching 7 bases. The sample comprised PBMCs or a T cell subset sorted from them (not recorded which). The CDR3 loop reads CASATGLETEAFF. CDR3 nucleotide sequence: TGCGCCAGCGCGACAGGGTTAGAAACTGAAGCTTTCTTT.